The table lists the clone carrying this T cell receptor (beta chain) with a few counts. This sample stems from a study of metastatic and nonmetastatic thyroid tumors. The authors' processing: Clinicopathological groups differed in CDR3, with these differences serving to build a distant-metastasis classifier for papillary thyroid cancer. TCRdb ran MiXCR on the PCR reads. The V and J calls were not made by the authors but by TCRdb's processing. The sample contains about 34,000 clones, 35% to 40% of which appear only once. Before thyroid surgery, none of the patients had received any treatment. The CDR3 contains 12 residues. V dropped 3 bases and J dropped 3 bases, with 2 bases sitting between them. The germline V gene has CDR1 SGHAT and CDR2 FQNNGV.

The chain uses TRBV11-2 and TRBJ2-2; no reliable D call. The clonotype originates from a female donor with papillary thyroid cancer or a benign thyroid nodule (not recorded which). Some clones in this sample may be carry-over from other donors' samples. Material: tumor tissue. Written as DNA, the CDR3 is TGTGCCAGCAGCTTTGACACCGGGGAGCTGTTTTTT. Its protein product is CASSFDTGELFF. Looking up the rest from reference TRBV11-2 and TRBJ2-2 gives the full variable domain: EAGVAQSPRYKIIEKRQSVAFWCNPISGHATLYWYQQILGQGPKLLIQFQNNGVVDDSQLPKDRFSAERLKGVDSTLKIQPAKLEDSAVYLCASSFDTGELFFGEGSRLTVL.